The entry that follows covers one T cell receptor (beta chain) sequence. What it binds is not known. TCR alpha and TCR beta cDNA libraries with sample barcodes and UMIs came from 5'RACE using constant-segment primers. Each CDR3 protein gets one entry after TCRdb re-called the 5' RACE reads with MiXCR. The table includes nearly 250,000 distinct CDR3 sequences, just over 15% detected once. This record comes from a study of T-cell memory formation after mild COVID-19. General study results and limits: Cross-reactive memory appears to have joined, as suggested by some responding clones showing up in pre-infection memory. Among clones peaking at day 37 in the second wave, SARS-CoV-2 specificity remained unconfirmed. Shrinking CD4+ clones were chiefly CM and EM; CD8+ ones were chiefly EMRA.

Sequenced material: PBMCs or a T cell subset sorted from them (not recorded which). The sequence was obtained from an adult woman who had mild COVID-19 (a few samples of this study predate the infection). Cell type and time point are not known.

CDR3 nucleotides: TGTGCCAGCAGCGTAGGGGCGGGTAGCGGGAGGGCGAACACCGGGGAGCTGTTTTTT. This translates into CASSVGAGSGRANTGELFF. The chain carries TRBV9 and TRBJ2-2; TRBD2 aligns across 11 bases. Per the germline V gene, CDR1 is SGDLS and CDR2 is YYNGEE. There are 19 residues in the CDR3. Unmatched junction bases numbered 7, after V lost 0 bases and J lost 0 bases.